These T cell receptor beta chains were read from a single sample in a study of T cells in Graves' hyperthyroidism and ophthalmopathy. TCRdb re-called the multiplex PCR reads through MiXCR, storing one row per CDR3 protein. Of fewer than 500,000 distinct CDR3 sequences in the sample, approximately 15% were seen once. Sequenced material: blood. These receptors were taken from a man younger than 30 with Graves' ophthalmopathy. Each CDR3 is given with its conserved first and last residue. Each record gives: CDR3 length, J gene, D gene, clone size, V gene, CDR3 DNA, CDR3 protein. D genes are given only for firm matches. Expanded clones get a size class; other rows say once, few or many, or leave the size out.

cdr3_length: 11; j_call: TRBJ1-2; d_call: TRBD1; clone_size: many; v_call: TRBV30; cdr3_nt: TGTGCCTGGAGTCCAGGGGGCGGCTACACCTTC; cdr3_aa: CAWSPGGGYTF
cdr3_length: 14; j_call: TRBJ1-5; d_call: TRBD1; clone_size: few; v_call: TRBV7-8; cdr3_nt: TGTGCCAGCAGCTTAGGACAGGGAGGCCAGCCCCGGCATTTT; cdr3_aa: CASSLGQGGQPRHF
cdr3_length: 16; j_call: TRBJ2-2; d_call: TRBD1; clone_size: many; v_call: TRBV12-3/TRBV12-4; cdr3_nt: TGTGCCAGCAGTTCCCCCGGGACAGGGGTAATCGGGGAGCTGTTTTTT; cdr3_aa: CASSSPGTGVIGELFF
cdr3_length: 19; j_call: TRBJ2-2; d_call: TRBD2; clone_size: many; v_call: TRBV20-1; cdr3_nt: TGCAGTGCTAGAGCTCGGGGGGGACTAGCGGGAGGGAACACCGGGGAGCTGTTTTTT; cdr3_aa: CSARARGGLAGGNTGELFF
cdr3_length: 13; j_call: TRBJ2-5; d_call: NA; clone_size: few; v_call: TRBV5-1; cdr3_nt: TGCGCCAGCAGCTTTCAGGGGAGGGAGACCCAGTACTTC; cdr3_aa: CASSFQGRETQYF
cdr3_length: 11; j_call: TRBJ1-2; d_call: NA; clone_size: many; v_call: TRBV7-9; cdr3_nt: TGTGCCAGCAGCTTTGGGAGAAGCTACACCTTC; cdr3_aa: CASSFGRSYTF
cdr3_length: 16; j_call: TRBJ2-5; d_call: NA; clone_size: once; v_call: TRBV2; cdr3_nt: TGTGCCAGCAGTTTTTCGGCGGGGACGGGGGAAGAGACCCAGTACTTC; cdr3_aa: CASSFSAGTGEETQYF
cdr3_length: 15; j_call: TRBJ2-1; d_call: NA; clone_size: NA; v_call: TRBV10-1; cdr3_nt: TGCGCCAGGGTCTTCAGGGGTAGCTCCTACAATGAGCAGTTCTTC; cdr3_aa: CARVFRGSSYNEQFF
cdr3_length: 13; j_call: TRBJ1-2; d_call: NA; clone_size: many; v_call: TRBV30; cdr3_nt: TGTGCCTGGAGTATGTCCGGGAGCTATGGCTACACCTTC; cdr3_aa: CAWSMSGSYGYTF
cdr3_length: 13; j_call: TRBJ1-3; d_call: NA; clone_size: once; v_call: TRBV7-6; cdr3_nt: TGTGCTAGCAGCTTAGAATTTGGCCACAGCTTATATTTT; cdr3_aa: CASSLEFGHSLYF
cdr3_length: 16; j_call: TRBJ2-3; d_call: TRBD1; clone_size: many; v_call: TRBV9; cdr3_nt: TGTGCCAGCAGCATACCTCGCGGACAGGCCCCAGATACGCAGTATTTT; cdr3_aa: CASSIPRGQAPDTQYF
cdr3_length: 12; j_call: TRBJ2-1; d_call: NA; clone_size: many; v_call: TRBV7-2; cdr3_nt: TGTGCCAGCAGCCCAATCCCAGGGAATCAGTTCTTC; cdr3_aa: CASSPIPGNQFF
cdr3_length: 15; j_call: TRBJ2-5; d_call: NA; clone_size: many; v_call: TRBV20-1; cdr3_nt: TGCAGTGCTAGTTATGGCGGGGTGGAGCAAGAGACCCAGTACTTC; cdr3_aa: CSASYGGVEQETQYF
cdr3_length: 11; j_call: TRBJ2-5; d_call: NA; clone_size: many; v_call: TRBV3-1; cdr3_nt: TGTGCCAGCAGCCAAGTAGAGACCCAGTACTTC; cdr3_aa: CASSQVETQYF
cdr3_length: 14; j_call: TRBJ1-6; d_call: NA; clone_size: few; v_call: TRBV3-1; cdr3_nt: TGTGCCAGCAGCCAAGGGTTGGGGGACTCACCCCTCCACTTT; cdr3_aa: CASSQGLGDSPLHF
cdr3_length: 14; j_call: TRBJ1-1; d_call: NA; clone_size: NA; v_call: TRBV18; cdr3_nt: TGTGCCAGCTCACCAAACTCGGGAAGCACTGAAGCTTTCTTT; cdr3_aa: CASSPNSGSTEAFF
cdr3_length: 18; j_call: TRBJ2-1; d_call: TRBD2; clone_size: NA; v_call: TRBV24-1; cdr3_nt: TGTGCCACCAGTGACCCCCGACTAGCGGGGATCAGGTACAATGAGCAGTTCTTC; cdr3_aa: CATSDPRLAGIRYNEQFF